The next 7 T cell receptor beta chains were all read from a single sample in a study of T cells in Graves' hyperthyroidism and ophthalmopathy. Amplification of TCR beta CDR3 regions used RNA as the template. TCR CDR3 regions were first amplified by RT-PCR with HTBI primers. From the multiplex PCR reads, TCRdb called clonotypes with MiXCR, one entry per CDR3 protein. The sample has some 300,000 distinct CDR3 sequences, approximately 12% seen once. The source material was blood. The receptors were gathered from a woman aged 25 to 39 with Graves' hyperthyroidism that later progressed to Graves' ophthalmopathy.

The rearrangement uses TRBV30 and TRBJ2-5, with D uncertain. The CDR3 is made up of 12 amino acids. V lost 5 bases and J 4 bases, leaving 11 bases between the germline ends. Germline CDR1 reads GTSNPN; CDR2 reads SVGIG (reference sequence). For the CDR3, the DNA is TGTGCCTGGTTGGGCCTGGGAGAGACCCAGTACTTC. Its translation is CAWLGLGETQYF.

A few counts support this clonotype. The chain carries TRBV6-1 and TRBJ2-7; D uncertain. V was clipped by 7 bases and J by 2 bases, with 18 bases between them. This CDR3 is 15 amino acids long. CDR1 MNHNS and CDR2 SASEGT come from the germline V gene. CDR3 sequence: CASTRTGSAPYEQYF. CDR3 coding DNA: TGTGCCAGCACCCGAACGGGCTCCGCCCCCTACGAGCAGTACTTC.

This rearrangement joins TRBV6-2 or TRBV6-3 to TRBJ2-1; 12 positions agree with TRBD1. The germline V gene encodes CDR1 MNHEY and CDR2 SVGEGT. Trimming cost V 4 bases and J 5 bases; bases outside gene matches: 6. CDR3 size: 16 residues. For the CDR3, the DNA is TGTGCCAGCAGTTGGGGACAGGGGGCAGTGAACAATGAGCAGTTCTTC. It yields the protein CASSWGQGAVNNEQFF.

This clonotype occurred many times. The rearrangement links TRBV18 to TRBJ2-7, with TRBD1 identical over 7 bases. Germline V CDR1 and CDR2: KGHSH, LQKENI. The V gene end was trimmed by 4 bases and the J gene end by 2 bases; junction bases not matched to a gene: 8. The CDR3 is 15 residues long. CDR3 region: CASSLQQGITYEQYF. The CDR3 region has the DNA TGTGCCAGCTCACTTCAACAGGGGATAACCTACGAGCAGTACTTC.

This clonotype was found a few times. Just one base apart from a much larger clone, this may be a read error. The chain recombines TRBV27 with TRBJ1-5; TRBD1 matches at 8 bases. The length of the CDR3 is 15 residues. Germline CDR1 is MNHEY and CDR2 is SMNVEV (reference sequence). Here the CDR3 reads CTSSPHGQGAQPQHF. The DNA for the CDR3 is TGTACCAGCAGTCCCCACGGACAGGGAGCTCAGCCCCAGCATTTT.

The chain combines TRBV4-1 with TRBJ2-7; TRBD2 matches at 7 bases. Looked up from germline, CDR1 is MGHRA and CDR2 is YSYEKL. Trimming cost V 4 bases and J 5 bases; bases outside gene matches: 11. The CDR3 covers 15 residues. In nucleotides, the CDR3 is TGCGCCAGCAGCCCAGGGACTGGCGGGGGTGACGAGCAGTACTTC. As protein: CASSPGTGGGDEQYF.

At least ten counts were recorded for this clonotype. This chain links TRBV18 with TRBJ2-1; D gene uncertain. The germline V gene encodes CDR1 KGHSH and CDR2 LQKENI. The CDR3 has 15 residues. V shed 1 base and J shed 8 bases, with 15 bases lying between them. CDR3: CASSPLPPIEDEQFF. In DNA form, the CDR3 reads TGTGCCAGCTCACCACTTCCCCCCATTGAGGATGAGCAGTTCTTC.